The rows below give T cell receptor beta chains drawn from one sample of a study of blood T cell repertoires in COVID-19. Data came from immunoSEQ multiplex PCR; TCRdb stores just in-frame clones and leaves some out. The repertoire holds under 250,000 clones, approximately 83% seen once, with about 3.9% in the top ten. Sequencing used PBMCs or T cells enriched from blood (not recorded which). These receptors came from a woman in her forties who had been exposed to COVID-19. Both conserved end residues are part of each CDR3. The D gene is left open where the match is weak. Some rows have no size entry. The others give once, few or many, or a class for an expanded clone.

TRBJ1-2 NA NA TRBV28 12 CASSLPDYGYTF TGTGCCAGCAGTTTACCAGACTATGGCTACACCTTC
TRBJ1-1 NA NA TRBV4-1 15 CASSQVPGASTEAFF TGCGCCAGCAGCCAAGTCCCAGGGGCGAGTACTGAAGCTTTCTTT
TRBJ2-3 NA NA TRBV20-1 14 CSASLAIRADTQYF TGCAGTGCTAGTCTGGCGATACGGGCAGATACGCAGTATTTT
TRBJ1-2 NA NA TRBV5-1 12 CASSSGLRGYTF TGCGCCAGCAGCTCGGGGTTACGTGGCTACACCTTC
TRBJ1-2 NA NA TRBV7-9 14 CASSPTSGVDGYTF TGTGCCAGCAGCCCCACGTCAGGGGTGGATGGCTACACCTTC
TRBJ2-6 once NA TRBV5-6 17 CASSVAASRSGANVLTF TGTGCCAGCAGCGTAGCGGCATCCCGCTCTGGGGCCAACGTCCTGACTTTC
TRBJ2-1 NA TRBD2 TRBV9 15 CASSERGGSYNEQFF TGTGCCAGCAGCGAGCGGGGGGGCTCTTACAATGAGCAGTTCTTC
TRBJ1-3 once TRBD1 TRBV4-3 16 CASSQGPTGSGNTIYF TGCGCCAGCAGCCAAGGCCCGACAGGGTCTGGAAACACCATATATTTT
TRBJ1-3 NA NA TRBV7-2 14 CASRPGFSGNTIYF TGTGCCAGCAGACCAGGGTTCTCTGGAAACACCATATATTTT
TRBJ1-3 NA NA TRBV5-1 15 CASSLAEGGGNTIYF TGCGCCAGCAGCTTGGCCGAAGGAGGCGGAAACACCATATATTTT
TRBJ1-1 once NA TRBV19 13 CASSIVEGTEAFF TGTGCCAGTAGTATAGTGGAGGGAACTGAAGCTTTCTTT
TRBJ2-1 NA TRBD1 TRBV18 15 CASSPGQGSYNEQFF TGTGCCAGCTCACCCGGACAGGGGAGTTACAATGAGCAGTTCTTC
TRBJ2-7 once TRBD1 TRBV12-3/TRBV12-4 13 CASSSGQVLEQYF TGTGCCAGCAGTTCTGGACAGGTGCTCGAGCAGTACTTC
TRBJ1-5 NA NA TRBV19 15 CASIMGGLGNQPQHF TGTGCCAGCATTATGGGGGGGTTAGGCAATCAGCCCCAGCATTTT
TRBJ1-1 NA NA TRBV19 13 CASRLGVGTEAFF TGTGCCTCCCGACTAGGGGTGGGCACTGAAGCTTTCTTT
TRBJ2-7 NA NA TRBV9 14 CASSVRDTSYEQYF TGTGCCAGCAGCGTCCGGGACACCTCCTACGAGCAGTACTTC
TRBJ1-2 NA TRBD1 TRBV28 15 CASKHRQGTAKGYTF TGTGCCAGCAAGCATAGACAGGGGACGGCCAAGGGCTACACCTTC
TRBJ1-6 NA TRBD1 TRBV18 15 CASSPRGTGDSPLHF TGTGCCAGCTCACCAAGGGGGACAGGGGACTCACCCCTCCACTTT
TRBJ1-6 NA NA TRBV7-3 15 CASSLKAGDNSPLHF TGTGCCAGCAGCTTAAAGGCAGGGGATAATTCACCCCTCCACTTT
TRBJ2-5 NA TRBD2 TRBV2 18 CASSEESGGASWIQTQYF TGTGCCAGCAGTGAAGAAAGCGGGGGGGCCTCATGGATACAGACCCAGTACTTC
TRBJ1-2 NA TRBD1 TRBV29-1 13 CSALGDRENGYTF TGCAGCGCCCTTGGGGACAGGGAGAATGGCTACACCTTC
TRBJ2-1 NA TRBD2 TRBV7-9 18 CASSPYWTSGTSDHEQFF TGTGCCAGCAGCCCGTATTGGACTTCCGGGACTAGTGACCATGAGCAGTTCTTC